This T cell receptor (beta chain) appears in the sequencing data of a study of cytomegalovirus exposure and HLA in healthy donors. Looking at the study overall: Approximately 180 million T cells yielded 117 million unique TCR beta sequences, as an earlier analysis found.

General study points: Testing in vitro showed a few CMV-associated chains specific for CMV antigens. Associated with HLA alleles at 0.05 false discovery rate in a later analysis were about 17,000 TCR beta sequences.

Only one count was recorded for this clone. Its antigen is not identified. Germline V gives CDR1 SNHLY, CDR2 FYNNEI. This CDR3 has 13 residues. Trimming removed 6 bases from V and 3 bases from J, with 12 bases in between. PCR employed 60 Vbeta and 13 Jbeta primers. Produced via immunoSEQ multiplex PCR; TCRdb's table is partial and in-frame only. This repertoire shows roughly 88,000 clones, just under 70% found once; its top ten account for about 2.9%. The genes are TRBV2 and TRBJ2-7; D may be TRBD2 (5 bases). Sequenced: PBMCs. The clonotype was recovered from a man between 50 and 59 years old in good health and CMV-seronegative. This chain's CDR3 is CASRGEVHYEQYV. CDR3 bases: TGTGCCAGCAGGGGAGAGGTCCACTACGAGCAGTACGTC.